The 25 T cell receptor beta chains listed next were all sequenced from one sample in a study of cytomegalovirus exposure and HLA in healthy donors. The PCR ran on 60 Vbeta and 13 Jbeta primers. Sequencing used immunoSEQ multiplex PCR; TCRdb keeps in-frame clones, though not all of them. Among 200,000 or so clones listed, under 90% were seen once. Sequencing was done on a sample of PBMCs. The receptors were sampled from a boy between 2 and 15 years old in good health and CMV-seronegative.

The chain carries TRBV7-9 and TRBJ2-1, with 15 nucleotides matching TRBD2. Germline-derived CDR1 and CDR2 are SEHNR and FQNEAQ (reference sequence). The CDR3 totals 15 residues. J was trimmed by 9 bases and V by 5 bases; bases with no gene match: 5. This chain's CDR3 is CASSHGLAGGGEQFF. DNA for the CDR3: TGTGCCAGCAGCCACGGACTAGCGGGGGGGGGTGAGCAGTTCTTC.

The chain recombines TRBV9 with TRBJ1-3; tentative D call: TRBD1 (5 bases). The CDR3 is made up of 18 amino acids. Germline CDR1 reads SGDLS; CDR2 reads YYNGEE. Trimming cost V 3 bases and J 0 bases, with 19 bases left between them. CDR3 sequence: CASSENPSQGASGNTIYF. The DNA for the CDR3 is TGTGCCAGCAGCGAGAATCCTAGTCAGGGTGCCTCTGGAAACACCATATATTTT.

This sequence joins TRBV7-9 and TRBJ2-1; 12 nucleotides align to TRBD2. The CDR3 is 19 residues long. Germline-derived CDR1 and CDR2 are SEHNR and FQNEAQ (reference sequence). Unmatched junction bases numbered 7, after V lost 1 base and J lost 0 bases. In nucleotides, the CDR3 is TGTGCCAGCAGCTTAGGTACTAGCGGGGGGTATTCCTCCTACAATGAGCAGTTCTTC. Translating gives CASSLGTSGGYSSYNEQFF.

This chain uses TRBV10-3 with TRBJ1-2; no reliable D call. V lost 2 bases and J lost 3, with 10 bases in between. The CDR3 is 14 amino acids. Germline values: CDR1 ENHRY, CDR2 SYGVKD. CDR3: CAISENHPDYGYTF. For the CDR3, the DNA is TGTGCCATCAGTGAGAATCACCCAGACTATGGCTACACCTTC.

This chain joins TRBV5-1 and TRBJ2-5; TRBD1 aligns across 7 bases. The CDR3 length is 14 residues. With V trimmed by 5 bases and J by 0 bases, 4 bases remained unmatched. The germline V gene encodes CDR1 SGHRS and CDR2 YFSETQ. This CDR3 reads CASRDRSYQETQYF. The CDR3 DNA reads TGCGCCAGCAGGGACAGGTCGTACCAAGAGACCCAGTACTTC.

The genes are TRBV29-1 and TRBJ1-2, with a tentative D call TRBD1 (5 bases). V lost 2 bases to trimming and J lost 3 bases, with 16 bases between them. Germline values: CDR1 SQVTM, CDR2 ANQGSEA. This CDR3 is 15 amino acids long. CDR3 protein: CSVERSKTDYYGYTF. In nucleotides, the CDR3 is TGCAGCGTTGAACGGTCAAAGACAGACTACTATGGCTACACCTTC.

The chain has TRBV5-1 and TRBJ2-4, with D possibly TRBD1 on 5 matching bases. CDR1 and CDR2 (germline): SGHRS, YFSETQ. The CDR3 covers 13 residues. V dropped 0 bases and J dropped 9 bases, with 10 bases sitting between them. CDR3 sequence: CASSLADRSIQYF. CDR3 nucleotide sequence: TGCGCCAGCAGCTTGGCTGACAGAAGCATTCAGTACTTC.

This clone was counted once. The CDR3 spells CASSRGLPPDNIQYF. The CDR3 region has the DNA TGTGCCAGCAGCCGGGGACTGCCCCCGGATAACATTCAGTACTTC. J is TRBJ2-4 and V is TRBV6-5; weak D call: TRBD2 (6 bases). The V gene lost 6 bases and the J gene lost 7 bases, with 19 bases spanning the gap. This CDR3 comprises 15 residues. Per germline, CDR1 MNHEY and CDR2 SVGAGI.

The chain is built from TRBV7-9 and TRBJ2-3, with TRBD2 identical over 8 bases. The CDR3 spans 10 residues. The trim removed 11 bases at V and 6 bases at J, leaving 1 base unmatched. CDR1 and CDR2 (germline): SEHNR, FQNEAQ (reference sequence). CDR3 in amino acids: CAGGRDTQYF. The CDR3, as DNA: TGTGCCGGCGGGAGGGATACGCAGTATTTT.

This rearrangement joins TRBV7-2 to TRBJ2-5; possible D gene TRBD2, 6 bases. The CDR3 covers 15 residues. Germline loops: CDR1 SGHTA, CDR2 FQGNSA. Trimming pared 5 bases from V and 4 bases from J, leaving 17 bases between. The CDR3 is CASSNRRGLGETQYF. The CDR3 DNA reads as TGTGCCAGCAGCAACCGCCGGGGGTTGGGAGAGACCCAGTACTTC.

CDR3 in DNA: TGTGCCAGCAGCGGACAGACAGCCACCTACGAGCAGTACTTC. Translating it yields CASSGQTATYEQYF. The rearrangement joins TRBV11-2 to TRBJ2-7, with a possible D match to TRBD1 (6 bases). CDR1 is SGHAT, CDR2 FQNNGV, per germline. V lost 5 bases and J 2 bases, leaving 13 bases between the germline ends. The CDR3 totals 14 residues.

The chain recombines TRBV4-3 with TRBJ1-1, with a weak D call TRBD1 (6 bases). This CDR3 has 15 amino acids. The germline V gene encodes CDR1 LGHNA and CDR2 YSLEER. Trimming removed 0 bases at V and 3 bases at J, with 11 bases between. CDR3 sequence: CASSQERGLDTEAFF. The CDR3 nucleotides are TGCGCCAGCAGCCAAGAAAGGGGGTTGGACACTGAAGCTTTCTTT.

This chain joins TRBV7-8 and TRBJ1-5; 7 nucleotides align to TRBD1. The ends lost 0 bases at V and 6 bases at J; junction bases unmatched: 5. Germline lookup yields CDR1 SGHVS and CDR2 FQNEAQ. There are 15 residues in the CDR3. The CDR3 spells CASSLARAGGQPQHF. CDR3 nucleotide sequence: TGTGCCAGCAGCTTAGCGAGGGCAGGGGGTCAGCCCCAGCATTTT.

This clone was picked up one time. This chain uses TRBV7-2 with TRBJ2-7; D uncertain. Trimming stripped 1 base from V and 2 bases from J, with 9 bases between. The germline V gene has CDR1 SGHTA and CDR2 FQGNSA. The CDR3 consists of 14 residues. CDR3 coding DNA: TGTGCCAGCAGCTTAGGGGCAACAACCTACGAGCAGTACTTC. Translation gives CASSLGATTYEQYF.

The chain combines TRBV10-3 with TRBJ2-3; 10 bases fit TRBD1. CDR1 ENHRY and CDR2 SYGVKD come from the germline V gene. The CDR3 spans 15 residues. V lost 0 bases to trimming and J lost 4 bases; unmatched junction nucleotides: 1. The DNA for the CDR3 is TGTGCCATCAGTGAGTCGGGACAGGGGCCAGATACGCAGTATTTT. Translated: CAISESGQGPDTQYF.

The rearrangement joins TRBV11-3 to TRBJ2-2; 12 bases fit TRBD2. J lost 6 bases, V lost 1 base, and 3 bases had no gene match. This CDR3 is built from 16 residues. Germline CDR1 and CDR2: SGHNT and YENEEA. The CDR3 bases are TGTGCCAGCAGCTTAGTGGCTAGCGGGGGGGCCGGGGAGCTGTTTTTT. Translated: CASSLVASGGAGELFF. Full variable domain (rest looked up from reference TRBV11-3 and TRBJ2-2): EAGVVQSPRYKIIEKKQPVAFWCNPISGHNTLYWYLQNLGQGPELLIRYENEEAVDDSQLPKDRFSAERLKGVDSTLKIQPAELGDSAVYLCASSLVASGGAGELFFGEGSRLTVL.

J is TRBJ1-2 and V is TRBV6-6, with TRBD1 identical over 9 bases. V lost 5 bases, J lost 8 bases, and 6 bases stayed unmatched. The CDR3 is 13 amino acids. CDR1 and CDR2 (germline): MNHNY, SVGAGI (reference sequence). The DNA for the CDR3 is TGTGCCAGCAGTGACGGGACAGGGAGAGGCTACACCTTC. Translation: CASSDGTGRGYTF.

The chain is built from TRBV2 and TRBJ1-6, with TRBD1 as a possible D gene (5 bases). The CDR3 length is 13 residues. Germline assignment: CDR1 SNHLY and CDR2 FYNNEI. Trimming left V 8 bases short and J 10 bases short, with 15 bases between. CDR3 residues: CASFPTVTSPLHF. The CDR3 DNA sequence: TGTGCCAGCTTTCCGACAGTAACCTCACCCCTCCACTTT.

CDR3 amino acids: CASSPWGGRPYNEQFF. CDR3 in DNA: TGCGCCAGCAGCCCCTGGGGGGGACGACCCTACAATGAGCAGTTCTTC. J is TRBJ2-1 and V is TRBV4-1, with 7 bases that match TRBD2. CDR1 is MGHRA and CDR2 is YSYEKL in the germline V gene. The CDR3 covers 16 residues. The ends lost 4 bases at V and 2 bases at J; junction bases unmatched: 8.

This rearrangement joins TRBV6-1 to TRBJ2-2, with D perhaps TRBD1 (5 bases). Germline V CDR1 and CDR2: MNHNS, SASEGT. This CDR3 has 14 amino acids. In nucleotides, the CDR3 is TGTGCAACCAGCATAGGGGATCCCACCGGGGAGCTGTTTTTT. Amino acids: CATSIGDPTGELFF.

The V call is TRBV7-6, the J call TRBJ1-2, with 9 bases fitting TRBD1. The germline CDR1 and CDR2 sequences are SGHVS and FNYEAQ. The CDR3 spans 13 residues. V shed 5 bases, J shed 8 bases, and the junction held 6 bases outside the gene matches. This chain's CDR3 is CASSITGGEGYTF. The CDR3 DNA reads TGTGCCAGCAGCATCACAGGGGGCGAAGGCTACACCTTC.

The chain links TRBV7-2 to TRBJ1-3, with 8 bases that match TRBD1. V was clipped by 5 bases and J by 2 bases; unmatched bases: 8. This CDR3 spans 16 amino acids. Germline V lookup: CDR1 SGHTA, CDR2 FQGNSA. CDR3 DNA: TGTGCCAGCAGCATTCGACAGGGGAGGGCTGGAAACACCATATATTTT. It specifies CASSIRQGRAGNTIYF.

This clone was seen once. V usage is TRBV18 and J usage is TRBJ1-2; D possibly corresponds to TRBD1 (6 bases). The V and J ends lost 2 bases and 8 bases respectively, with 21 bases between them. Germline V gene lookup returns CDR1 KGHSH and CDR2 LQKENI. The CDR3 covers 16 residues. DNA of the CDR3: TGTGCCAGCTCACCAGCCTCGGGACAATCACTCGCCGGCTACACCTTC. It specifies CASSPASGQSLAGYTF. The full variable domain, in which reference TRBV18 and TRBJ1-2 provide the parts outside the CDR3, is NAGVMQNPRHLVRRRGQEARLRCSPMKGHSHVYWYRQLPEEGLKFMVYLQKENIIDESGMPKERFSAEFPKEGPSILRIQQVVRGDSAAYFCASSPASGQSLAGYTFGSGTRLTVV.

The chain employs TRBV12-5 and TRBJ2-1; maybe TRBD2 (7 bases). With 5 bases removed from V and 0 bases from J, the gap between germline ends came to 32 bases. Germline assignment: CDR1 LGHNT and CDR2 FRNRAP. This CDR3 is 22 amino acids long. CDR3 nucleotide sequence: TGTGCTAGTGGTAGCCCTAGCAGCCCCCATACTAGGGGGGGGAGCTCCTACAATGAGCAGTTCTTC. Protein product: CASGSPSSPHTRGGSSYNEQFF. The full variable domain, rest sourced from reference TRBV12-5 and TRBJ2-1, is DARVTQTPRHKVTEMGQEVTMRCQPILGHNTVFWYRQTMMQGLELLAYFRNRAPLDDSGMPKDRFSAEMPDATLATLKIQPSEPRDSAVYFCASGSPSSPHTRGGSSYNEQFFGPGTRLTVL.

CDR3 coding DNA: TGTGCCAGCAGCTCGCTAGTTGGAGAGACCCAGTACTTC. This gives the protein CASSSLVGETQYF. V is TRBV7-9 and J is TRBJ2-5; D unclear. V lost 4 bases to trimming and J lost 4 bases, with 10 bases between them. The CDR3 is made up of 13 amino acids. Germline V gene sequence: CDR1 SEHNR, CDR2 FQNEAQ (reference sequence).